These 4 T cell receptor beta chains originate from one sample sequenced in a study of blood T cell repertoires in COVID-19. Assay used: immunoSEQ multiplex PCR; TCRdb lists only in-frame clones, some missing. The data show 110,000 or so clones, about 85% seen once. Material for sequencing was peripheral blood. All receptors come from a woman in her seventies with acute or convalescent COVID-19.

The chain has TRBV19 and TRBJ2-7; 7 bases align to TRBD1. V lost 2 bases to trimming and J lost 0 bases; unmatched junction nucleotides: 7. Germline V gives CDR1 LNHDA, CDR2 SQIVND (reference sequence). The CDR3 is made up of 16 amino acids. CDR3: CASSITPGQYSYEQYF. The CDR3, as DNA: TGTGCCAGTAGTATAACCCCGGGACAGTACTCCTACGAGCAGTACTTC.

The rearrangement links TRBV6-5 to TRBJ1-5; D ambiguous. V was shortened by 9 bases and J by 0 bases, with 12 bases between the two germline ends. The CDR3 extends over 14 amino acids. Germline CDR1 MNHEY, CDR2 SVGAGI. The CDR3 coding sequence is TGTGCCAGTCCTCCCCGCTATAGCAATCAGCCCCAGCATTTT. Protein sequence: CASPPRYSNQPQHF.

This chain links TRBV9 with TRBJ1-6; no reliable D call. CDR1 is SGDLS, CDR2 YYNGEE, per germline. V was shortened by 0 bases and J by 3 bases, with 7 bases between the two germline ends. This CDR3 has 15 residues. The CDR3 here is CASSVGPDYNSPLHF. For the CDR3, the DNA is TGTGCCAGCAGCGTAGGGCCTGACTATAATTCACCCCTCCACTTT.

The chain links TRBV10-3 to TRBJ2-2; 8 positions agree with TRBD2. With 3 bases clipped from V and 6 bases from J, the junction kept 9 bases outside the gene matches. Germline assignment: CDR1 ENHRY and CDR2 SYGVKD. The CDR3 has 16 residues. CDR3: CAISEGISGKSGELFF. DNA for the CDR3: TGTGCCATCAGTGAAGGGATTAGCGGGAAGTCCGGGGAGCTGTTTTTT.